Each of the 5 T cell receptor beta chains below was sequenced from the same sample in a study of cytomegalovirus exposure and HLA in healthy donors. Repertoires were generated with immunoSEQ multiplex PCR, while TCRdb's copy carries only in-frame clones and drops some. The sample consists of under 400,000 clones, roughly 90% of them appearing once. The sequencing sample was made of PBMCs. These TCRs come from a man aged 30 to 39 in good health and CMV-seronegative.

The chain carries TRBV7-6 and TRBJ1-6, with D unclear. The CDR3 loop spans 14 amino acids. CDR1 and CDR2 (germline): SGHVS, FNYEAQ. The V and J ends lost 2 bases and 7 bases respectively, with 9 bases between them. The CDR3 sequence: CASSLSSQNSPLHF. In DNA form, the CDR3 reads TGTGCCAGCAGCTTATCCAGTCAAAATTCACCCCTCCACTTT. Full variable domain (outside the CDR3, taken from reference TRBV7-6 and TRBJ1-6): GAGVSQSPRYKVTKRGQDVALRCDPISGHVSLYWYRQALGQGPEFLTYFNYEAQQDKSGLPNDRFSAERPEGSISTLTIQRTEQRDSAMYRCASSLSSQNSPLHFGNGTRLTVT.

V gene TRBV6-1 combines with J gene TRBJ1-2; the match to TRBD1 covers 10 bases. Germline V gene lookup returns CDR1 MNHNS and CDR2 SASEGT. This CDR3 has 17 amino acids. V shed 4 bases, J shed 6 bases, and the junction held 14 bases outside the gene matches. The CDR3 bases are TGTGCCAGCAGTGGGACCCCGGGACAGGGGATTGGTAATGGCTACACCTTC. Translating it yields CASSGTPGQGIGNGYTF.

V gene TRBV5-4 combines with J gene TRBJ2-1; 7 bases are a match to TRBD2. V lost 1 base to trimming and J lost 3 bases; unmatched junction nucleotides: 4. The CDR3 totals 15 residues. The V gene's germline CDR1 is SGHNT and CDR2 YYREEE (reference sequence). The CDR3 DNA sequence: TGTGCCAGCAGCTTGCGGCGGGGGTTCTACAATGAGCAGTTCTTC. Translation: CASSLRRGFYNEQFF.

This clone was detected only a few times. The rearrangement links TRBV4-2 to TRBJ2-1, with a weak D call TRBD2 (6 bases). Germline-derived CDR1 and CDR2 are LGHNA and YNFKEQ. This CDR3 is built from 13 residues. Trimming stripped 0 bases from V and 9 bases from J, with 9 bases between. The CDR3: CASSQERGTEQFF. The DNA for the CDR3 is TGTGCCAGCAGCCAAGAGCGGGGCACTGAGCAGTTCTTC.

The chain couples TRBV4-3 to TRBJ2-7, with 8 bases lining up with TRBD1. V was clipped by 4 bases and J by 5 bases; unmatched bases: 7. Germline CDR1 reads LGHNA; CDR2 reads YSLEER. The CDR3 runs 14 residues. CDR3 in DNA: TGCGCCAGCAGCCCAGGGGGCGTCCCCCACGAGCAGTACTTC. It translates to CASSPGGVPHEQYF.